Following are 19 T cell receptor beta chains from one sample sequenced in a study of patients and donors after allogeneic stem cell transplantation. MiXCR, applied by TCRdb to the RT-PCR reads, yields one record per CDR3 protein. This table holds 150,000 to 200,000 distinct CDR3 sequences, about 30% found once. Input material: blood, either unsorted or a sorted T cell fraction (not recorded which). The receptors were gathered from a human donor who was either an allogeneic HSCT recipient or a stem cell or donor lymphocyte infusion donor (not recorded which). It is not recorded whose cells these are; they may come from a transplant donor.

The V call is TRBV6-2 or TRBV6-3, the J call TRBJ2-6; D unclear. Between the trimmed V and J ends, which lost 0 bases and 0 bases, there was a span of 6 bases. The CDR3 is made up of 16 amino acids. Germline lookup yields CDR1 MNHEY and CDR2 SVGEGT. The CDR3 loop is CASSYSWGSGANVLTF. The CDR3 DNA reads TGTGCCAGCAGTTACTCATGGGGCTCTGGGGCCAACGTCCTGACTTTC.

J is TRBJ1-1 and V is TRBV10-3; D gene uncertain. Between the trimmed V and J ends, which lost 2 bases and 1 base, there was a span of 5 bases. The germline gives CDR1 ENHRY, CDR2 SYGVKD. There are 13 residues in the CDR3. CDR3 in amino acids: CAISEGPNTEAFF. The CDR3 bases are TGTGCCATCAGTGAGGGGCCGAACACTGAAGCTTTCTTT.

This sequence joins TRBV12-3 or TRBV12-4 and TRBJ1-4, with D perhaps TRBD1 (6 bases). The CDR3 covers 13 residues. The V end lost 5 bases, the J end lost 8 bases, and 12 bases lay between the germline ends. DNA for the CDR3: TGTGCCAGCAGTAAGGGGGTAACAGAAAAACTGTTTTTT. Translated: CASSKGVTEKLFF.

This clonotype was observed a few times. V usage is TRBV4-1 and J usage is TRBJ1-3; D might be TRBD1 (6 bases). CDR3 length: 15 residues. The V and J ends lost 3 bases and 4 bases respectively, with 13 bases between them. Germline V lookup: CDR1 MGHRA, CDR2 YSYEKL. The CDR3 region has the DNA TGCGCCAGCAGCCAGTACGGGACACCCGGAAACACCATATATTTT. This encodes CASSQYGTPGNTIYF.

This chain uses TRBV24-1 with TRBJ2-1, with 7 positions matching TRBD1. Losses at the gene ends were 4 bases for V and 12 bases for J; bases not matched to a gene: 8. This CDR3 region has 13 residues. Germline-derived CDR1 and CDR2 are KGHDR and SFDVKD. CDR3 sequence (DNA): TGTGCCACCAGTGAATTCGGGACAGACCCGCAGTTCTTC. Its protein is CATSEFGTDPQFF.

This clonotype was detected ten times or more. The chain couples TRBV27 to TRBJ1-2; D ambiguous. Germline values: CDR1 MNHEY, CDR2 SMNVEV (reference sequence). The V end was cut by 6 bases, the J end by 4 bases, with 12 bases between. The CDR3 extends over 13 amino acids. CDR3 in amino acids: CASSLGRLYGYTF. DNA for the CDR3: TGTGCCAGCAGCCTAGGGCGCCTCTATGGCTACACCTTC.

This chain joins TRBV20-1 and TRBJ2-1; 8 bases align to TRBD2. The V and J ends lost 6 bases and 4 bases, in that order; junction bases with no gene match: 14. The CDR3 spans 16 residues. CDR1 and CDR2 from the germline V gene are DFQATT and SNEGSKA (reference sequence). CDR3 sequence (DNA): TGCAGTGCCTTTCCGGTACTCGGGACTAGGTACAATGAGCAGTTCTTC. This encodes CSAFPVLGTRYNEQFF.

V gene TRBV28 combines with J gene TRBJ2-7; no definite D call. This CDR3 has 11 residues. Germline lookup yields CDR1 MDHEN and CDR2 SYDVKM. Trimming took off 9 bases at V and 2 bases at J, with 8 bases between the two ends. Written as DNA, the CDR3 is TGTGCCAGTGTCTCTCCCTACGAGCAGTACTTC. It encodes CASVSPYEQYF.

The CDR3 coding sequence is TGCAGTGCTAGAGATCTGCAGGGCTCCTACAATGAGCAGTTCTTC. This sequence encodes CSARDLQGSYNEQFF. The rearrangement links TRBV20-1 to TRBJ2-1; the D gene is possibly TRBD1 (5 bases). This CDR3 contains 15 residues. V was clipped by 0 bases and J by 0 bases, with 9 bases between them. Germline assignment: CDR1 DFQATT and CDR2 SNEGSKA (reference sequence).

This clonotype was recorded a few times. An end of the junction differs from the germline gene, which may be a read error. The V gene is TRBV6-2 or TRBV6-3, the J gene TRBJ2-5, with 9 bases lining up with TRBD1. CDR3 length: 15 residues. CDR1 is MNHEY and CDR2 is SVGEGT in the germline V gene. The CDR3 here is CARSSGQGLQETQYF. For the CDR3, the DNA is TGTGCCAGAAGTTCGGGACAGGGCCTCCAAGAGACCCAGTACTTC.

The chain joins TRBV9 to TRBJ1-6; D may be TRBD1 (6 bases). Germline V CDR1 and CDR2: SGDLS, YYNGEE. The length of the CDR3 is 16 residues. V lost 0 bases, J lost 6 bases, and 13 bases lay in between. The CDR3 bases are TGTGCCAGCAGCGTAGCGGGACACATTGGTAATTCACCCCTCCACTTT. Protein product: CASSVAGHIGNSPLHF.

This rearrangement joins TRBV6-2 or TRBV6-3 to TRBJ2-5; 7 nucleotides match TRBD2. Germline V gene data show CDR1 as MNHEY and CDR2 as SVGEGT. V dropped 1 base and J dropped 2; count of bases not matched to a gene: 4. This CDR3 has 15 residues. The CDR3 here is CASSYWDYRQETQYF. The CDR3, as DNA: TGTGCCAGCAGTTACTGGGACTACCGTCAAGAGACCCAGTACTTC.

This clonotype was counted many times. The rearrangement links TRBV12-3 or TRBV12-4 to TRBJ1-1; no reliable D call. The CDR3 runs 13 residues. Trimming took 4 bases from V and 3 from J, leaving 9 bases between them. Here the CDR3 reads CASSSQWDTEAFF. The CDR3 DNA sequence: TGTGCCAGCAGTTCTCAGTGGGACACTGAAGCTTTCTTT.

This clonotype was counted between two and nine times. As DNA, the CDR3 is TGTGCCAGCAGCTTAGATCGGAGACAGGCGCTGAACACTGAAGCTTTCTTT. Protein: CASSLDRRQALNTEAFF. The V call is TRBV11-2, the J call TRBJ1-1; D may be TRBD1 (6 bases). The CDR3 spans 17 residues. Germline V CDR1 and CDR2: SGHAT, FQNNGV. Trimming shortened V by 0 bases and J by 0 bases, and 14 bases separated the two germline ends.

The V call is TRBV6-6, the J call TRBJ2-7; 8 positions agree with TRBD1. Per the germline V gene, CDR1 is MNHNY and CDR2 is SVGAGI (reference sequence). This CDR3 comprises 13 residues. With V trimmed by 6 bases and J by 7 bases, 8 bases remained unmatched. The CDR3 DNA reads TGTGCCAGCAGGCCCGGGACAGGCACAGAGCAGTACTTC. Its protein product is CASRPGTGTEQYF.

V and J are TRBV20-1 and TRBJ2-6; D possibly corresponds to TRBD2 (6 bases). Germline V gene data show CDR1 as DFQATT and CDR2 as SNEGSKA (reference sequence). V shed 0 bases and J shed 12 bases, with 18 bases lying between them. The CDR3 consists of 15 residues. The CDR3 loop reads CSARDPGTSTGVLTF. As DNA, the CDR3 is TGCAGTGCTAGAGATCCTGGGACTTCAACCGGCGTCCTGACTTTC.

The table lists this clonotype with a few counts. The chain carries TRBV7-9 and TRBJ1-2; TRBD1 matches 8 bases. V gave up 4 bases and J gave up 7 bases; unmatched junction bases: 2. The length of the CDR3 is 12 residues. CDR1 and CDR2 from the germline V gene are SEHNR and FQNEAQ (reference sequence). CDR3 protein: CASSYRGSGYTF. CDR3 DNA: TGTGCCAGCAGCTACAGGGGGAGTGGCTACACCTTC.

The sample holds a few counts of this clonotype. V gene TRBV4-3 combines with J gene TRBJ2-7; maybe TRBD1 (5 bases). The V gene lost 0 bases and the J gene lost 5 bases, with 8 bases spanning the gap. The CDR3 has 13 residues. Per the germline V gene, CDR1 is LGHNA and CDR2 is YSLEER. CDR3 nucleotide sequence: TGCGCCAGCAGCCAAGAGCTAGGGGACGAGCAGTACTTC. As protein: CASSQELGDEQYF.

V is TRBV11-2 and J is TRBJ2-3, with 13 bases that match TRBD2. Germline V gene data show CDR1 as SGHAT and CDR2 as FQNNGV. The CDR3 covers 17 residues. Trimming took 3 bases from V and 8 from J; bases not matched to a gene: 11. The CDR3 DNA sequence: TGTGCCAGCAGCTTTGCCCTTACTAGCGGGAGGGCCGTTACGCAGTATTTT. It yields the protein CASSFALTSGRAVTQYF.